The 25 T cell receptor beta chains listed next were all sequenced from one sample in a study of blood T cell repertoires in COVID-19. Clones were sequenced by immunoSEQ multiplex PCR, and TCRdb holds only the in-frame ones, with some missing. This sample has roughly 250,000 clones; approximately 90% occur once, and the top ten carry 2% to 2.5%. Sequenced sample: peripheral blood. The receptors shown here come from a woman in her forties who had recovered from COVID-19.

There are a few counts of this clone. The rearrangement joins TRBV30 to TRBJ2-5, with TRBD2 matching over 11 bases. Germline V gene data show CDR1 as GTSNPN and CDR2 as SVGIG (reference sequence). CDR3 length: 17 amino acids. The V gene end was trimmed by 2 bases and the J gene end by 4 bases; junction bases not matched to a gene: 12. CDR3 sequence reads: CAWSSGTSGSRGETQYF. The DNA for the CDR3 is TGTGCCTGGAGTTCGGGTACTAGCGGGAGCCGGGGAGAGACCCAGTACTTC. The full variable domain, with the rest looked up from reference TRBV30 and TRBJ2-5, is SQTIHQWPATLVQPVGSPLSLECTVEGTSNPNLYWYRQAAGRGLQLLFYSVGIGQISSEVPQNLSASRPQDRQFILSSKKLLLSDSGFYLCAWSSGTSGSRGETQYFGPGTRLLVL.

This rearrangement joins TRBV20-1 to TRBJ2-1; TRBD2 matches 9 bases. The V segment lost 3 bases and the J segment 9 bases; nucleotides outside the gene matches: 9. CDR3 length: 14 amino acids. Germline V lookup: CDR1 DFQATT, CDR2 SNEGSKA (reference sequence). CDR3 region: CSASIGGGASEQFF. The DNA for the CDR3 is TGCAGTGCTAGTATTGGCGGGGGGGCCTCTGAGCAGTTCTTC.

The genes are TRBV5-4 and TRBJ2-7; 7 bases are a match to TRBD1. The V gene end was trimmed by 3 bases and the J gene end by 4 bases; junction bases not matched to a gene: 7. This CDR3 is 14 amino acids long. CDR1 and CDR2 from the germline V gene are SGHNT and YYREEE (reference sequence). The CDR3 sequence: CASSSGPGGYEQYF. CDR3 DNA sequence: TGTGCCAGCAGCTCGGGTCCAGGGGGATACGAGCAGTACTTC.

The rearrangement links TRBV29-1 to TRBJ2-5; D is uncertain. Trimming left V 8 bases short and J 0 bases short, with 7 bases between. Germline assignment: CDR1 SQVTM and CDR2 ANQGSEA. The CDR3 is 11 amino acids. This CDR3 is CSPRYQETQYF. CDR3 bases: TGCAGCCCCCGGTACCAAGAGACCCAGTACTTC.

The V gene is TRBV6-2 or TRBV6-3, the J gene TRBJ1-4, with TRBD1 matching 9 bases. V was pared by 2 bases and J by 4 bases, with 11 bases of the junction left unmatched. Germline V lookup: CDR1 MNHEY, CDR2 SVGEGT. The CDR3 length is 18 residues. The CDR3 reads CASSYRPRTGALNEKLFF. The CDR3 bases are TGTGCCAGCAGTTACCGACCTCGGACAGGGGCCCTTAATGAAAAACTGTTTTTT.

The DNA of the CDR3 is TGTGCCAGCAGCGTTAGCGGGATCGGAGAGACCCAGTACTTC. It yields the protein CASSVSGIGETQYF. This rearrangement joins TRBV11-2 to TRBJ2-5, with TRBD2 matching 8 bases. The trim removed 5 bases at V and 4 bases at J, leaving 6 bases unmatched. The CDR3 totals 14 residues. Germline lookup yields CDR1 SGHAT and CDR2 FQNNGV.

This clone has a handful of counts. This chain connects TRBV19 to TRBJ2-3, with D perhaps matching TRBD2 (6 bases). In germline, CDR1 is LNHDA, CDR2 SQIVND (reference sequence). V lost 5 bases, J lost 0 bases, and 9 bases lay in between. This CDR3 spans 14 amino acids. The CDR3 loop is CASSVGGSTDTQYF. CDR3 coding DNA: TGTGCCAGTAGTGTCGGGGGTAGCACAGATACGCAGTATTTT.

The genes are TRBV7-2 and TRBJ2-7; 8 positions match TRBD2. The CDR3 runs 15 residues. The germline V gene has CDR1 SGHTA and CDR2 FQGNSA. V shed 0 bases and J 3 bases; nucleotides not matched to a gene: 4. The CDR3 spells CASSLAPGGHYEQYF. As DNA, the CDR3 is TGTGCCAGCAGCTTAGCCCCGGGGGGGCACTACGAGCAGTACTTC.

In its sample, this clone was seen a few times. The V and J genes are TRBV19 and TRBJ1-3; the D is unclear. V lost 3 bases and J 3 bases, leaving 15 bases between the germline ends. This CDR3 spans 16 amino acids. CDR1 is LNHDA, CDR2 SQIVND, per germline (reference sequence). The CDR3 loop is CASSIDSGKRGNTIYF. The CDR3 bases are TGTGCCAGTAGTATTGATAGTGGAAAGCGTGGAAACACCATATATTTT.

CDR3 amino acids: CASSPTRDSYEQYF. Here the CDR3 DNA reads TGTGCCAGCAGTCCCACCCGGGACTCCTACGAGCAGTACTTC. The chain recombines TRBV28 with TRBJ2-7, with a tentative D call TRBD2 (5 bases). This CDR3 region has 14 residues. Between the trimmed V and J ends, which lost 5 bases and 0 bases, there was a span of 11 bases. Germline values: CDR1 MDHEN, CDR2 SYDVKM.

The V gene is TRBV27, the J gene TRBJ1-5, with 7 positions matching TRBD1. Germline loops: CDR1 MNHEY, CDR2 SMNVEV (reference sequence). V dropped 5 bases and J dropped 6; count of bases not matched to a gene: 7. This CDR3 is 14 amino acids long. The CDR3 nucleotides read TGTGCCAGCAGTCAGACAGGGATAGGTCAGCCCCAGCATTTT. It encodes CASSQTGIGQPQHF.

As concerns this clone: The same CDR3 is also encoded by other DNA sequences in this sample. The chain employs TRBV7-2 and TRBJ2-5, with TRBD2 matching 9 bases. Germline CDR1 SGHTA, CDR2 FQGNSA. CDR3 length: 16 residues. Germline trimming cut 5 bases from V and 4 bases from J; bases unmatched to any gene: 11. The chain's CDR3 is CASSPVAGGQGETQYF. DNA of the CDR3: TGTGCCAGCAGCCCGGTGGCGGGGGGGCAGGGAGAGACCCAGTACTTC.

The chain joins TRBV30 to TRBJ1-3; D might be TRBD1 (6 bases). Germline CDR1 and CDR2: GTSNPN and SVGIG (reference sequence). The germline V and J ends were trimmed by 3 bases and 4 bases, with 13 bases remaining between them. This CDR3 is 14 amino acids long. CDR3 DNA: TGTGCCTGGAGCGAAAGGACAGTAGGAAACACCATATATTTT. It translates to CAWSERTVGNTIYF.

The V call is TRBV19, the J call TRBJ1-2; 8 nucleotides line up with TRBD1. Germline V gene sequence: CDR1 LNHDA, CDR2 SQIVND (reference sequence). This CDR3 has 14 amino acids. V gave up 6 bases and J gave up 1 base; unmatched junction bases: 4. The DNA for the CDR3 is TGTGCCAGTAGATACGGACAGGGTAACTATGGCTACACCTTC. Protein: CASRYGQGNYGYTF.

The chain employs TRBV7-2 and TRBJ2-5, with 10 positions matching TRBD2. Trimming took 5 bases from V and 2 from J; bases not matched to a gene: 11. CDR3 length: 17 amino acids. CDR1 is SGHTA and CDR2 is FQGNSA in the germline V gene. CDR3 coding DNA: TGTGCCAGCAGCCCAAGCGGGTTAGCGGGGGGACAAGAGACCCAGTACTTC. Its translation is CASSPSGLAGGQETQYF. The whole variable domain, filled in from reference TRBV7-2 and TRBJ2-5, reads GAGVSQSPSNKVTEKGKDVELRCDPISGHTALYWYRQSLGQGLEFLIYFQGNSAPDKSGLPSDRFSAERTGGSVSTLTIQRTQQEDSAVYLCASSPSGLAGGQETQYFGPGTRLLVL.

The chain carries TRBV28 and TRBJ2-1; TRBD2 aligns across 8 bases. CDR1 is MDHEN, CDR2 SYDVKM, per germline. J was trimmed by 4 bases and V by 4 bases; bases with no gene match: 3. This CDR3 is built from 14 residues. The CDR3 loop reads CASSWAGGYNEQFF. The CDR3 bases are TGTGCCAGCAGTTGGGCGGGGGGATACAATGAGCAGTTCTTC.

The V and J genes are TRBV9 and TRBJ2-3; 15 nucleotides match TRBD2. The CDR3 sequence is 20 residues long. Germline loops: CDR1 SGDLS, CDR2 YYNGEE. The V segment lost 1 base and the J segment 3 bases; nucleotides outside the gene matches: 12. CDR3 residues: CASSVSGLAGGLVRTDTQYF. The CDR3 DNA sequence: TGTGCCAGCAGCGTAAGTGGACTAGCGGGGGGGCTGGTTAGAACAGATACGCAGTATTTT.

The chain uses TRBV3-1 (or the pseudogene TRBV3-2) and TRBJ2-5; D gene unclear. Germline CDR1 and CDR2: LGHDT and YNNKEL (reference sequence). Trimming pared 6 bases from V and 2 bases from J, leaving 10 bases between. The CDR3 length is 13 residues. CDR3: CASRPSPQETQYF. DNA of the CDR3: TGTGCCAGCAGACCGAGCCCTCAAGAGACCCAGTACTTC.

This CDR3 is CASSYSWSGNTIYF. As DNA, the CDR3 is TGTGCCAGCAGTTACTCATGGAGTGGAAACACCATATATTTT. V and J are TRBV6-5 and TRBJ1-3; no clear D gene. The CDR3 extends over 14 amino acids. Germline V lookup: CDR1 MNHEY, CDR2 SVGAGI. V was cut by 0 bases and J by 3 bases, with 6 bases left in between.

The rearrangement uses TRBV18 and TRBJ2-3; D remains ambiguous. The germline V gene encodes CDR1 KGHSH and CDR2 LQKENI. V was pared by 6 bases and J by 2 bases, with 6 bases between. CDR3 size: 12 residues. DNA of the CDR3: TGTGCCAGCTCCCTCTACACAGATACGCAGTATTTT. This codes for CASSLYTDTQYF.

The chain has TRBV5-1 and TRBJ1-6; 7 bases align to TRBD1. The junction had 8 bases not matched to a gene; V was cut back by 5 bases and J by 6 bases. The CDR3 is 15 residues long. The V gene's germline CDR1 is SGHRS and CDR2 YFSETQ. The CDR3 DNA reads TGCGCCAGCAGTCCCACAGGGGCCTTTAATTCACCCCTCCACTTT. Protein: CASSPTGAFNSPLHF.

V gene TRBV30 combines with J gene TRBJ1-4; D gene unclear. The length of the CDR3 is 15 residues. V gave up 0 bases and J gave up 7 bases, with 15 bases separating them. Germline V lookup: CDR1 GTSNPN, CDR2 SVGIG (reference sequence). The CDR3 protein is CAWSVRAAGSEKLFF. DNA of the CDR3: TGTGCCTGGAGTGTTAGGGCTGCGGGGAGTGAAAAACTGTTTTTT.

V usage is TRBV6-1 and J usage is TRBJ2-6, with TRBD1 matching 11 bases. The CDR3 spans 18 residues. Germline CDR1 is MNHNS and CDR2 is SASEGT. Unmatched junction bases numbered 6, after V lost 4 bases and J lost 1 base. Here the CDR3 DNA reads TGTGCCAGCAGTGTCCAGGGGACAGGGGGATCTGGGGCCAACGTCCTGACTTTC. Translated: CASSVQGTGGSGANVLTF.

This clone has only a few counts. The genes are TRBV4-2 and TRBJ2-7; 10 positions agree with TRBD1. Per the germline V gene, CDR1 is LGHNA and CDR2 is YNFKEQ. The J segment lost 3 bases and the V segment lost 6 bases, leaving 8 bases of the junction unmatched. The CDR3 contains 15 residues. The CDR3 nucleotides are TGTGCCAGCAGTTTGGACGGGACAGGGGTCTACGAGCAGTACTTC. Amino acids: CASSLDGTGVYEQYF.

This clone appeared a few times. The gene calls are TRBV5-6 and TRBJ2-7; 11 nucleotides align to TRBD1. In germline, CDR1 is SGHDT, CDR2 YYEEEE. The CDR3 sequence is 14 residues long. The V and J ends lost 4 bases and 4 bases, in that order; junction bases with no gene match: 4. CDR3 nucleotide sequence: TGTGCCAGCAGCCCGGACAGGGGGCTGTACGAGCAGTACTTC. Its protein product is CASSPDRGLYEQYF.